The rows below give T cell receptor beta chains drawn from one sample of a study of breast tumors, draining lymph nodes, adjacent tissues. In TCRdb, the multiplex PCR reads were re-called with MiXCR into one record per CDR3 protein. The repertoire has over 60,000 distinct CDR3 sequences, 43% of them found once; the top ten carry approximately 8.7%. Sequencing used breast tumor tissue. The receptors were sampled from a female donor with breast cancer. Some clones in this sample may be carry-over from other donors' samples. CDR3s include the opening cysteine and the closing phenylalanine or tryptophan.

cdr3_length j_call v_call cdr3_aa
15 TRBJ1-5 TRBV9 CASSESTGGGQPQHF
15 TRBJ2-5 TRBV3-1 CASSLRTAAGETQYF
16 TRBJ2-3 TRBV7-8 CASSLYRGRILDTQYF
15 TRBJ1-6 TRBV7-9 CASSFAGDINSPPHF
14 TRBJ2-7 TRBV25-1 CASSQPQGFYEQYF
16 TRBJ2-5 TRBV10-3 CAIGEPVWAGGKTQYF
15 TRBJ1-3 TRBV12-3/TRBV12-4 CASSLELVSGNTIYF
14 TRBJ2-5 TRBV13 CASSRRGLQETQYF
16 TRBJ1-2 TRBV6-5 CASSHSVSGDFQGYTF
10 TRBJ2-5 TRBV2 CASSVVTQYF
14 TRBJ2-3 TRBV20-1 CSASSGALGDTQYF
13 TRBJ2-4 TRBV20-1 CSARDPSKNIQYF
16 TRBJ2-5 TRBV7-2 CASSLVTSGGKETQYF
17 TRBJ2-1 TRBV11-2 CASSLGGRILFGNEQFF
13 TRBJ2-5 TRBV7-9 CASSSDSGETQYF
15 TRBJ1-2 TRBV7-9 CASSLPGRGIYGYAF
19 TRBJ2-7 TRBV7-8 CASSLIAVNRGEKGYEQYF
16 TRBJ2-3 TRBV6-5 CASSRLAGGSTDTQYF
15 TRBJ1-4 TRBV6-6 CASSHGPGDSENLFF
16 TRBJ2-5 TRBV7-9 CASSSTILTGEETQYF
16 TRBJ2-4 TRBV7-3 CASSPSSDRGENIQYF
11 TRBJ2-3 TRBV12-3/TRBV12-4 CASSSRAGMGF
17 TRBJ2-3 TRBV9 CASSAPRSGDPTATQCF
15 TRBJ1-6 TRBV7-2 CASSLRRQGDSPLHF
13 TRBJ2-7 TRBV30 CAWGPLQTYEQYF
17 TRBJ2-3 TRBV7-9 CASTINPGTHPADTQYF
15 TRBJ1-3 TRBV19 CATNRELGYGYTIYF
13 TRBJ2-1 TRBV29-1 CSVGAGGGNEQFF
15 TRBJ2-7 TRBV7-6 CASSLVQGSYYEQYF
16 TRBJ1-5 TRBV6-5 CASSHPGQGEDQPQHF
16 TRBJ2-1 TRBV7-9 CASSSLFSLSYDEQFF